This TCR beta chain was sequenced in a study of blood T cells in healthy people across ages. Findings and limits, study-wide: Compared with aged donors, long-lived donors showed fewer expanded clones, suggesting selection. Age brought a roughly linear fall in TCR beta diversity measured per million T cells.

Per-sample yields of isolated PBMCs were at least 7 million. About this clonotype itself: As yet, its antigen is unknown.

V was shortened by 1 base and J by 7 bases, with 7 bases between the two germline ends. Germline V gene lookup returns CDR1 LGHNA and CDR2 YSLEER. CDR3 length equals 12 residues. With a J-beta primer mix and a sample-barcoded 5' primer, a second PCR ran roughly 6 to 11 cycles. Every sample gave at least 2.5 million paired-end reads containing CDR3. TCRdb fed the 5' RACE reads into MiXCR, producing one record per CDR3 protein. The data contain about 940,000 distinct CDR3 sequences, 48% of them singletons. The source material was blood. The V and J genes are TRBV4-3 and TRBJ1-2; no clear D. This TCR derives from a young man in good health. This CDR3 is CASSQADGGYTF. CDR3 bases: TGCGCCAGCAGCCAAGCTGATGGTGGCTACACCTTC.